Reported below is one T cell receptor beta chain. The antigen remains unidentified. TCRdb fed the RT-PCR reads into MiXCR, producing one record per CDR3 protein. Here the sample spans fewer than 250,000 distinct CDR3 sequences, approximately 15% being singletons. Germline assignment: CDR1 LNHNV and CDR2 YYDKDF (reference sequence). This CDR3 has 16 amino acids. The V and J ends lost 2 bases and 0 bases respectively, with 14 bases between them. The data were taken from a study of response to subunit inactivated influenza vaccine. Study-wide points: There was a suggestion from the authors that each seasonal influenza vaccination recruits few new T cells.

The TCR originated in a man over 45 who received an inactivated influenza vaccine. This material consisted of CD8+ T cells sorted from PBMCs, taken 5 days after vaccination. The chain is built from TRBV15 and TRBJ2-7, with a possible D match to TRBD1 (6 bases). CDR3 nucleotide sequence: TGTGCCACCAGCAGATACCTAACAGGGAACTCCTACGAGCAGTACTTC. This gives the protein CATSRYLTGNSYEQYF. Complete variable domain (other parts from reference TRBV15 and TRBJ2-7): DAMVIQNPRYQVTQFGKPVTLSCSQTLNHNVMYWYQQKSSQAPKLLFHYYDKDFNNEADTPDNFQSRRPNTSFCFLDIRSPGLGDTAMYLCATSRYLTGNSYEQYFGPGTRLTVT.